The 11 T cell receptor beta chains presented below share a single source sample, sequenced in a study of shared clonotypes between healthy human individuals. Sequencing was performed with immunoSEQ multiplex PCR; in TCRdb, only in-frame clones are kept and a portion is missing. Of hundreds of thousands of clones listed, 75% to 85% are singletons. Source material: PBMCs. These receptors were obtained from a middle-aged woman in good health. Some clones in this sample may be carry-over from other donors' samples.

The chain joins TRBV2 to TRBJ1-2, with unresolved D. Germline values: CDR1 SNHLY, CDR2 FYNNEI. The CDR3 is 13 amino acids. Trimming took 1 base from V and 7 from J, leaving 10 bases between them. The chain's CDR3 is CASSEGPSRGYTF. Written as DNA, the CDR3 is TGTGCCAGCAGTGAAGGTCCTTCTCGTGGCTACACCTTC.

This clone was counted a single time. J is TRBJ2-3 and V is TRBV5-1; D uncertain. Germline V CDR1 and CDR2: SGHRS, YFSETQ. This CDR3 is built from 15 residues. V lost 4 bases, J lost 0 bases, and 12 bases lay in between. CDR3 nucleotides: TGCGCCAGCAGCCCTGACTTACCTAGCACAGATACGCAGTATTTT. Residues: CASSPDLPSTDTQYF.

This sequence joins TRBV5-1 and TRBJ1-1; perhaps TRBD1 as D (5 bases). The germline gives CDR1 SGHRS, CDR2 YFSETQ. The CDR3 is 15 amino acids. The germline V and J ends were trimmed by 0 bases and 0 bases, with 9 bases remaining between them. CDR3 coding DNA: TGCGCCAGCAGCTTGGCGGACACATTGAACACTGAAGCTTTCTTT. Its protein is CASSLADTLNTEAFF.

This sequence joins TRBV5-4 and TRBJ2-2; TRBD1 matches at 9 bases. CDR1 and CDR2 (germline): SGHNT, YYREEE (reference sequence). The V gene end was trimmed by 3 bases and the J gene end by 6 bases; junction bases not matched to a gene: 9. This CDR3 is built from 16 residues. This CDR3 reads CASSSPGQGGAGELFF. The DNA of the CDR3 is TGTGCCAGCAGCTCTCCGGGACAGGGAGGCGCCGGGGAGCTGTTTTTT.

CDR3 sequence (DNA): TGTGCCAGCTCACCACCCGGGGGCAAGAACTATGGCTACACCTTC. It is translated as CASSPPGGKNYGYTF. V gene TRBV18 combines with J gene TRBJ1-2, with a tentative D call TRBD1 (6 bases). Trimming shortened V by 0 bases and J by 2 bases, and 10 bases separated the two germline ends. The CDR3 totals 15 residues. CDR1 KGHSH and CDR2 LQKENI come from the germline V gene.

The V call is TRBV29-1, the J call TRBJ2-2; 12 nucleotides align to TRBD2. In germline, CDR1 is SQVTM, CDR2 ANQGSEA. This CDR3 has 15 amino acids. The junction had 8 bases not matched to a gene; V was cut back by 5 bases and J by 7 bases. The CDR3 loop is CSVWTSGTSSGELFF. The CDR3 region has the DNA TGCAGCGTTTGGACTAGCGGGACCAGTAGCGGGGAGCTGTTTTTT.

This clone appeared a few times. V and J are TRBV5-1 and TRBJ2-3; TRBD1 or TRBD2 may be the D gene (5 bases each). This CDR3 comprises 15 residues. Germline V gives CDR1 SGHRS, CDR2 YFSETQ. V dropped 2 bases and J dropped 3 bases, with 13 bases sitting between them. CDR3 DNA sequence: TGCGCCAGCAGCTTCGGCAGAGGGGATACAGATACGCAGTATTTT. Translation: CASSFGRGDTDTQYF.

This chain links TRBV15 with TRBJ1-4, with D maybe TRBD1 (6 bases). V lost 0 bases, J lost 7 bases, and 12 bases lay in between. The germline V gene has CDR1 LNHNV and CDR2 YYDKDF (reference sequence). The CDR3 spans 15 residues. CDR3 region: CATSRDSGGSEKLFF. The CDR3, as DNA: TGTGCCACCAGCAGAGATTCGGGGGGCTCTGAAAAACTGTTTTTT. Supplemented by reference TRBV15 and TRBJ1-4, the full variable domain reads DAMVIQNPRYQVTQFGKPVTLSCSQTLNHNVMYWYQQKSSQAPKLLFHYYDKDFNNEADTPDNFQSRRPNTSFCFLDIRSPGLGDTAMYLCATSRDSGGSEKLFFGSGTQLSVL.

Of note for this clone: A read error likely explains this, since a far larger clone differs by one base. Additional DNA sequences in this sample encode the identical CDR3. The chain couples TRBV2 to TRBJ1-5, with 7 bases matching TRBD1. The CDR3 contains 13 residues. Germline CDR1 reads SNHLY; CDR2 reads FYNNEI. CDR3 nucleotides: TGTGCCAGCAAGAGGGACAGCAATCAGCCCCAGCACTTT. Amino acids: CASKRDSNQPQHF.

The CDR3 coding sequence is TGTGCCAGTAGTAAGGGGGGGGACCCGTACAATGAGCAGTTCTTC. This gives the protein CASSKGGDPYNEQFF. This chain joins TRBV19 and TRBJ2-1, with a possible D match to TRBD2 (7 bases). Looked up from germline, CDR1 is LNHDA and CDR2 is SQIVND (reference sequence). The CDR3 is made up of 15 amino acids. The V end was cut by 4 bases, the J end by 4 bases, with 14 bases between.

V is TRBV29-1 and J is TRBJ2-3; the D gene is possibly TRBD2 (5 bases). V was shortened by 5 bases and J by 3 bases, with 12 bases between the two germline ends. In germline, CDR1 is SQVTM, CDR2 ANQGSEA. This CDR3 region has 13 residues. CDR3 DNA: TGCAGCGTTTCTAAAAGCGGAACAGATACGCAGTATTTT. Translated: CSVSKSGTDTQYF.